Each of the 24 T cell receptor beta chains below was sequenced from the same sample in a study of PD-1 blockade in mismatch repair-deficient tumors. Profiling relied on immunoSEQ multiplex PCR, and the TCRdb table lists in-frame clones only, not all of them. The sample lists around 130,000 clones, about 90% seen once, with 10% to 15% in the top ten. The specimen comprised peripheral blood, sampled approximately 72 weeks after starting pembrolizumab. The receptors here all came from an adult with mismatch repair-deficient cancer.

The gene calls are TRBV6-6 and TRBJ1-1; D is undetermined. The CDR3 spans 13 residues. V was shortened by 6 bases and J by 10 bases, with 18 bases between the two germline ends. Germline values: CDR1 MNHNY, CDR2 SVGAGI (reference sequence). Written as DNA, the CDR3 is TGTGCCAGCAGCAGACTCCTTGGCGTCGGAGCTTTCTTT. This translates into CASSRLLGVGAFF.

The rearrangement uses TRBV30 and TRBJ1-1, with D possibly TRBD1 on 5 matching bases. The CDR3 loop spans 13 amino acids. Per the germline V gene, CDR1 is GTSNPN and CDR2 is SVGIG (reference sequence). The V end was cut by 4 bases, the J end by 5 bases, with 14 bases between. DNA of the CDR3: TGTGCCTGGACCTGGGGAGGGGAGACTGAAGCTTTCTTT. Protein sequence: CAWTWGGETEAFF.

The V and J genes are TRBV27 and TRBJ2-7; the D gene is possibly TRBD1 (6 bases). CDR1 MNHEY and CDR2 SMNVEV come from the germline V gene (reference sequence). V shed 2 bases and J shed 2 bases, with 10 bases lying between them. The CDR3 is 14 residues long. This CDR3 is CASSLEGGTYEQYF. The CDR3 DNA reads as TGTGCCAGCAGTTTAGAAGGGGGTACCTACGAGCAGTACTTC.

The V gene is TRBV28, the J gene TRBJ2-5, with a tentative D call TRBD1 (6 bases). Germline V gives CDR1 MDHEN, CDR2 SYDVKM. This CDR3 comprises 14 residues. V gave up 5 bases and J gave up 5 bases, with 15 bases separating them. The CDR3 DNA reads as TGTGCCAGCAGTACGGACAGCGCGAGGGAGACCCAGTACTTC. This encodes CASSTDSARETQYF.

The genes are TRBV6-1 and TRBJ2-1; 10 bases agree with TRBD1. This CDR3 comprises 15 residues. CDR1 and CDR2 (germline): MNHNS, SASEGT. Trimming cost V 3 bases and J 6 bases; bases outside gene matches: 5. The CDR3 here is CASSDPGTGVNEQFF. CDR3 DNA: TGTGCCAGCAGTGATCCCGGGACAGGGGTCAATGAGCAGTTCTTC.

The chain joins TRBV7-9 to TRBJ2-7; D is perhaps TRBD2 (5 bases). The CDR3 contains 15 residues. V gave up 4 bases and J gave up 4 bases, with 17 bases separating them. The germline V gene has CDR1 SEHNR and CDR2 FQNEAQ (reference sequence). The CDR3 nucleotides read TGTGCCAGCAGCTCAAACAGCGGTTATGGGTACGAGCAGTACTTC. It encodes CASSSNSGYGYEQYF.

The chain uses TRBV5-4 and TRBJ2-5; TRBD1 or TRBD2 may be the D gene (6 bases each). The J call could be wrong; TRBJ2-7 is a better fit for the DNA end. Germline lookup yields CDR1 SGHNT and CDR2 YYREEE (reference sequence). The CDR3 runs 15 residues. CDR3 bases: TGTGCCAGCAGCAAACAAGGGGGGCCCTCCTACGAGCAGTACTTC. Its protein is CASSKQGGPSYEQYF.

The chain uses TRBV7-9 and TRBJ2-2, with 8 positions matching TRBD1. CDR3 length equals 16 residues. The junction had 6 bases not matched to a gene; V was cut back by 6 bases and J by 0 bases. Per the germline V gene, CDR1 is SEHNR and CDR2 is FQNEAQ (reference sequence). The CDR3 sequence is CASRSPGQANTGELFF. The CDR3 coding sequence is TGTGCCAGCAGATCCCCGGGACAGGCGAACACCGGGGAGCTGTTTTTT. Full variable domain (outside the CDR3, taken from reference TRBV7-9 and TRBJ2-2): DTGVSQNPRHKITKRGQNVTFRCDPISEHNRLYWYRQTLGQGPEFLTYFQNEAQLEKSRLLSDRFSAERPKGSFSTLEIQRTEQGDSAMYLCASRSPGQANTGELFFGEGSRLTVL.

This clone has a single count. The gene calls are TRBV9 and TRBJ2-7, with D perhaps given as TRBD1 or TRBD2 (6 bases each). Trimming removed 2 bases from V and 4 bases from J, with 16 bases in between. Germline CDR1 is SGDLS and CDR2 is YYNGEE. The CDR3 spans 15 residues. CDR3 DNA: TGTGCCAGCAGCGTTGGGGGGCTGGGACCGTACGAGCAGTACTTC. Translated, it gives CASSVGGLGPYEQYF.

The V and J genes are TRBV7-2 and TRBJ2-3; D is perhaps TRBD2 (6 bases). V lost 0 bases and J 0 bases, leaving 22 bases between the germline ends. In germline, CDR1 is SGHTA, CDR2 FQGNSA. This CDR3 is 20 amino acids long. CDR3 region: CASSLAPRVVSGASTDTQYF. CDR3 nucleotides: TGTGCCAGCAGCTTAGCCCCCCGGGTGGTTAGCGGAGCTAGCACAGATACGCAGTATTTT.

V gene TRBV15 combines with J gene TRBJ2-1; D perhaps matches TRBD2 (6 bases). The CDR3 loop spans 17 amino acids. V lost 0 bases and J lost 1, with 13 bases in between. Germline V gene sequence: CDR1 LNHNV, CDR2 YYDKDF (reference sequence). DNA of the CDR3: TGTGCCACCAGCAGAGATCGTGTCGGGGGATCCTACAATGAGCAGTTCTTC. It translates to CATSRDRVGGSYNEQFF.

The gene calls are TRBV13 and TRBJ2-7; possible D gene TRBD2, 6 bases. Germline CDR1 and CDR2: PRHDT and FYEKMQ (reference sequence). Deletions cut 1 base from V and 7 bases from J, with 17 bases between. This CDR3 comprises 15 residues. The CDR3 coding sequence is TGTGCCAGCAGCTTAGTTCTAGCGAGCCATGGGGAGCAGTACTTC. Amino acid sequence: CASSLVLASHGEQYF. Full variable domain (rest looked up from reference TRBV13 and TRBJ2-7): AAGVIQSPRHLIKEKRETATLKCYPIPRHDTVYWYQQGPGQDPQFLISFYEKMQSDKGSIPDRFSAQQFSDYHSELNMSSLELGDSALYFCASSLVLASHGEQYFGPGTRLTVT.

V gene TRBV5-1 combines with J gene TRBJ2-5; D gene uncertain. Germline loops: CDR1 SGHRS, CDR2 YFSETQ. This CDR3 is built from 16 residues. V shed 4 bases and J shed 6 bases, with 22 bases lying between them. The DNA of the CDR3 is TGCGCCAGCAGCCCAGAAGACGGGCGGTTGTTGAAGACCCAGTACTTC. This encodes CASSPEDGRLLKTQYF.

This clone appeared once. The chain carries TRBV11-2 and TRBJ1-1; D remains ambiguous. Per the germline V gene, CDR1 is SGHAT and CDR2 is FQNNGV. CDR3 length: 17 amino acids. The V gene lost 0 bases and the J gene lost 0 bases, with 14 bases spanning the gap. CDR3: CASSLDPWGGMNTEAFF. The CDR3 nucleotides read TGTGCCAGCAGCTTAGATCCATGGGGAGGGATGAACACTGAAGCTTTCTTT.

The chain links TRBV27 to TRBJ1-1, with D maybe TRBD1 (5 bases). Trimming cost V 5 bases and J 1 base, with 17 bases left between them. CDR3 size: 16 residues. Germline loops: CDR1 MNHEY, CDR2 SMNVEV (reference sequence). CDR3 residues: CASSTDREGRNTEAFF. CDR3 in DNA: TGTGCCAGCAGTACCGACCGGGAGGGGCGGAACACTGAAGCTTTCTTT.

J is TRBJ2-1 and V is TRBV2, with 8 bases fitting TRBD2. CDR1 SNHLY and CDR2 FYNNEI come from the germline V gene. Trimming took 4 bases from V and 7 from J; bases not matched to a gene: 3. This CDR3 is 13 amino acids long. CDR3 region: CASSGTSRNEQFF. CDR3 coding DNA: TGTGCCAGCAGTGGGACTAGCCGGAATGAGCAGTTCTTC. Together with reference TRBV2 and TRBJ2-1, the CDR3 gives the full variable domain: EPEVTQTPSHQVTQMGQEVILRCVPISNHLYFYWYRQILGQKVEFLVSFYNNEISEKSEIFDDQFSVERPDGSNFTLKIRSTKLEDSAMYFCASSGTSRNEQFFGPGTRLTVL.

V and J are TRBV19 and TRBJ1-1; D remains ambiguous. Deletions cut 3 bases from V and 11 bases from J, with 13 bases between. Germline loops: CDR1 LNHDA, CDR2 SQIVND (reference sequence). The length of the CDR3 is 12 residues. CDR3 amino acids: CASSILHREAFF. Here the CDR3 DNA reads TGTGCCAGTAGTATTCTACACCGGGAGGCTTTCTTT. Using reference TRBV19 and TRBJ1-1 for the parts outside the CDR3, the full variable domain is DGGITQSPKYLFRKEGQNVTLSCEQNLNHDAMYWYRQDPGQGLRLIYYSQIVNDFQKGDIAEGYSVSREKKESFPLTVTSAQKNPTAFYLCASSILHREAFFGQGTRLTVV.

This clone was counted once. The V call is TRBV4-1, the J call TRBJ1-4; D not certain. The CDR3 extends over 11 amino acids. The germline gives CDR1 MGHRA, CDR2 YSYEKL. V lost 1 base to trimming and J lost 8 bases, with 2 bases between them. CDR3 in amino acids: CASSQAEKLFF. In DNA, the CDR3 is TGCGCCAGCAGCCAAGCCGAAAAACTGTTTTTT.

The chain couples TRBV21-1 to TRBJ2-5; TRBD1, the table's D call, lacks a check against the DNA. TRBV21-1 is deemed a pseudogene. CDR3 length equals 14 residues. Written as DNA, the CDR3 is TGTGCCAGCAGCACAAGGGGGAGTCGGGAGACCCAGTACTTC. This gives the protein CASSTRGSRETQYF.

J is TRBJ2-3 and V is TRBV5-6, with no clear D. The germline CDR1 and CDR2 sequences are SGHDT and YYEEEE. Trimming shortened V by 2 bases and J by 1 base, and 8 bases separated the two germline ends. The CDR3 is 14 amino acids. The CDR3 sequence: CASSLGFGTDTQYF. DNA of the CDR3: TGTGCCAGCAGCTTAGGTTTCGGCACAGATACGCAGTATTTT.

CDR3 in DNA: TGTGCCAGCAGCTTAACATTACTGGGGGAGCAGTACTTC. Amino acids: CASSLTLLGEQYF. The V and J genes are TRBV11-2 and TRBJ2-7; D is uncertain. Trimming shortened V by 2 bases and J by 7 bases, and 12 bases separated the two germline ends. The CDR3 contains 13 residues. The germline V gene encodes CDR1 SGHAT and CDR2 FQNNGV.

This clone came up once. The V call is TRBV6-6, the J call TRBJ2-3; 8 bases map to TRBD1. The CDR3 sequence is 15 residues long. The V and J ends lost 6 bases and 1 base, in that order; junction bases with no gene match: 6. CDR1 is MNHNY, CDR2 SVGAGI, per germline (reference sequence). CDR3 sequence (DNA): TGTGCCAGCAGAGAGACAGGGGTGGGCACAGATACGCAGTATTTT. Translation gives CASRETGVGTDTQYF.

The chain joins TRBV6-1 to TRBJ2-1, with 9 positions matching TRBD2. CDR1 is MNHNS, CDR2 SASEGT, per germline. J gave up 0 bases and V 2 bases, and 5 bases lay outside the gene matches. This CDR3 has 17 amino acids. CDR3 in DNA: TGTGCCAGCAGTGAAACTCGCGGGAGGGGCTCCTACAATGAGCAGTTCTTC. This gives the protein CASSETRGRGSYNEQFF.

The chain combines TRBV7-9 with TRBJ1-5, with D possibly being TRBD1 (5 bases). From germline, CDR1 is SEHNR and CDR2 FQNEAQ (reference sequence). The V end lost 1 base, the J end lost 3 bases, and 10 bases lay between the germline ends. There are 15 residues in the CDR3. The CDR3 spells CASSLGAGINQPQHF. The CDR3 DNA reads TGTGCCAGCAGCTTAGGGGCAGGGATCAATCAGCCCCAGCATTTT.